One sample yielded the 14 T cell receptor beta chains listed below, sequenced in a study of OX40 agonist ivuxolimab in advanced cancers. Some clones are missing from TCRdb's copy, which holds only in-frame ones; the method was immunoSEQ multiplex PCR. Of tens of thousands of clones listed, roughly 90% are singletons. Sequencing used CD4+ or CD8+ T cells sorted from blood, obtained in a trial of the OX40 agonist ivuxolimab. The receptors originated from an adult with an advanced solid tumor such as melanoma, head and neck, liver or kidney cancer.

The chain is built from TRBV5-1 and TRBJ2-5; the D gene is possibly TRBD2 (5 bases). Germline lookup yields CDR1 SGHRS and CDR2 YFSETQ. The CDR3 totals 16 residues. V gave up 2 bases and J gave up 4 bases, with 18 bases separating them. The CDR3 spells CASSLVLAGDLETQYF. CDR3 in DNA: TGCGCCAGCAGCTTAGTTCTAGCAGGTGATTTAGAGACCCAGTACTTC.

In this sample, this clone turned up once. The rearrangement joins TRBV5-4 to TRBJ1-4; no clear D gene. Trimming pared 0 bases from V and 2 bases from J, leaving 5 bases between. The CDR3 totals 14 residues. Germline CDR1 and CDR2: SGHNT and YYREEE (reference sequence). The CDR3 loop reads CASSLGGTNEKLFF. The CDR3 DNA follows: TGTGCCAGCAGCTTGGGAGGTACTAATGAAAAACTGTTTTTT.

The J gene is TRBJ1-2, the V gene TRBV11-2, with D perhaps TRBD1 (5 bases). Germline CDR1 SGHAT, CDR2 FQNNGV. This CDR3 has 13 residues. Trimming removed 1 base from V and 8 bases from J, with 11 bases in between. The CDR3, as DNA: TGTGCCAGCAGCTTAGCGGGGGTAGGGGGCTACACCTTC. Its translation is CASSLAGVGGYTF. Full variable domain (outside the CDR3, taken from reference TRBV11-2 and TRBJ1-2): EAGVAQSPRYKIIEKRQSVAFWCNPISGHATLYWYQQILGQGPKLLIQFQNNGVVDDSQLPKDRFSAERLKGVDSTLKIQPAKLEDSAVYLCASSLAGVGGYTFGSGTRLTVV.

J is TRBJ2-7 and V is TRBV6-5; D unclear. CDR3 size: 13 residues. V was clipped by 5 bases and J by 7 bases, with 15 bases between them. Germline CDR1 reads MNHEY; CDR2 reads SVGAGI. The CDR3 coding sequence is TGTGCCAGCAGTCCCCCGCCTACACTGGAGCAGTACTTC. It is translated as CASSPPPTLEQYF.

This chain joins TRBV27 and TRBJ1-6, with 7 bases identical to TRBD1. V was pared by 7 bases and J by 10 bases, with 7 bases of the junction left unmatched. There are 13 residues in the CDR3. CDR1 MNHEY and CDR2 SMNVEV come from the germline V gene (reference sequence). CDR3 protein: CASIKDRDSPLHF. The CDR3 DNA follows: TGTGCCAGCATAAAAGACAGGGACTCACCCCTCCACTTT.

This chain uses TRBV14 with TRBJ2-1; no reliable D call. Germline V lookup: CDR1 SGHDN, CDR2 FVKESK. The CDR3 has 17 residues. V was pared by 0 bases and J by 5 bases, with 17 bases between. This chain's CDR3 is CASSQDPGSYGNNEQFF. CDR3 nucleotide sequence: TGTGCCAGCAGCCAAGACCCCGGGTCCTACGGCAACAATGAGCAGTTCTTC.

V gene TRBV19 combines with J gene TRBJ1-5; 9 positions agree with TRBD1. Trimming took 6 bases from V and 6 from J; bases not matched to a gene: 9. This CDR3 region has 15 residues. Germline V gene lookup returns CDR1 LNHDA and CDR2 SQIVND (reference sequence). The CDR3 loop is CASRLQGAGGQPQHF. As DNA, the CDR3 is TGTGCCAGTAGATTACAGGGGGCAGGGGGTCAGCCCCAGCATTTT.

To note about this clone: A junction boundary mismatches the germline segment, possibly from a read error. This chain uses TRBV7-7 with TRBJ1-2; D ambiguous. The CDR3 is made up of 12 amino acids. Germline assignment: CDR1 SSHAT and CDR2 FNYEAQ (reference sequence). The CDR3: CASSSKFYGYTF. The CDR3 nucleotides read TGTGCTAGCAGCTCCAAGTTCTATGGCTACACCTTC.

The gene calls are TRBV19 and TRBJ2-1; no definite D call. V lost 0 bases and J lost 2, with 8 bases in between. The CDR3 length is 15 residues. Germline loops: CDR1 LNHDA, CDR2 SQIVND (reference sequence). The CDR3 loop reads CASSIEKQTYNEQFF. The CDR3 region has the DNA TGTGCCAGTAGTATAGAGAAACAGACCTACAATGAGCAGTTCTTC. The complete variable domain, with remaining parts taken from reference TRBV19 and TRBJ2-1, reads DGGITQSPKYLFRKEGQNVTLSCEQNLNHDAMYWYRQDPGQGLRLIYYSQIVNDFQKGDIAEGYSVSREKKESFPLTVTSAQKNPTAFYLCASSIEKQTYNEQFFGPGTRLTVL.

The chain combines TRBV30 with TRBJ2-1; D remains unclear. The CDR3 has 14 amino acids. CDR1 and CDR2 from the germline V gene are GTSNPN and SVGIG (reference sequence). V was trimmed by 0 bases and J by 11 bases, leaving 17 bases between them. For the CDR3, the DNA is TGTGCCTGGAGTGTAAGTAGGACCCCCGGCAAGCAGTTCTTC. Translated, it gives CAWSVSRTPGKQFF.

DNA of the CDR3: TGCGCCAGCAGCTTGGCGACCGATTCTAACTATGGCTACACCTTC. It translates to CASSLATDSNYGYTF. The V gene is TRBV5-1, the J gene TRBJ1-2, with D unresolved. The CDR3 consists of 15 residues. Germline V lookup: CDR1 SGHRS, CDR2 YFSETQ. Trimming cost V 0 bases and J 0 bases, with 9 bases left between them.

The chain has TRBV5-1 and TRBJ1-1; weak D call: TRBD1 (6 bases). Per germline, CDR1 SGHRS and CDR2 YFSETQ. V lost 0 bases and J 3 bases, leaving 9 bases between the germline ends. CDR3 size: 14 residues. DNA for the CDR3: TGCGCCAGCAGCTTGGGATACAGGGACACTGAAGCTTTCTTT. Translation: CASSLGYRDTEAFF.

The DNA of the CDR3 is TGCGCCAGCAGCTTGATTACGGCCTCCTACGAGCAGTACTTC. Amino acid sequence: CASSLITASYEQYF. This rearrangement joins TRBV5-1 to TRBJ2-7, with D hard to call. The germline V and J ends were trimmed by 1 base and 0 bases, with 8 bases remaining between them. Germline CDR1 is SGHRS and CDR2 is YFSETQ. This CDR3 region has 14 residues.

This chain joins TRBV19 and TRBJ2-7, with D maybe TRBD2 (6 bases). CDR1 and CDR2 (germline): LNHDA, SQIVND (reference sequence). Trimming removed 6 bases at V and 5 bases at J, with 17 bases between. This CDR3 is built from 14 residues. CDR3 sequence reads: CASRNGGGVNEQYF. The CDR3 nucleotides are TGTGCCAGTAGGAACGGGGGAGGAGTAAACGAGCAGTACTTC.